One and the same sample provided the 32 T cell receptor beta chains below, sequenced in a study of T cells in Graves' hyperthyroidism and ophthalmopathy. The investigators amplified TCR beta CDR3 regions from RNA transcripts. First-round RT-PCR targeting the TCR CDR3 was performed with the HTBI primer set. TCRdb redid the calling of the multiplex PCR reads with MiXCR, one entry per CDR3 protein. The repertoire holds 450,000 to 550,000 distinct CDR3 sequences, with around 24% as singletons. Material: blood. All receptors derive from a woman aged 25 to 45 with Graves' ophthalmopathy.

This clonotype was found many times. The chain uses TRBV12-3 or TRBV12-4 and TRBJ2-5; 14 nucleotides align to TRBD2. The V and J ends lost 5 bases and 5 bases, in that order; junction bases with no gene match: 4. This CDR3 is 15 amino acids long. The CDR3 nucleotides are TGTGCCAGCAGTCCGGGACTAGCGGGGGAGGAGACCCAGTACTTC. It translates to CASSPGLAGEETQYF.

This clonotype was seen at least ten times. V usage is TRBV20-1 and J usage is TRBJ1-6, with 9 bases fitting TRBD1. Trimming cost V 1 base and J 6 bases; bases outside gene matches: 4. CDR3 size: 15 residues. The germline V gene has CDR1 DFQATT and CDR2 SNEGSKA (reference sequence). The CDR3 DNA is TGCAGTGCTAGAGGAGGGACAGGGTTTAATTCACCCCTCCACTTT. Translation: CSARGGTGFNSPLHF.

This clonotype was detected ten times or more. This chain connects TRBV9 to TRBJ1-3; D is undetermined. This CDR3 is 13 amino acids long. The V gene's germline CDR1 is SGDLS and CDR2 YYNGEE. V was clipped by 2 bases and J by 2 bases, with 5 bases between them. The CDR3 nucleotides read TGTGCCAGCAGCGTCAACCCTGGAAACACCATATATTTT. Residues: CASSVNPGNTIYF.

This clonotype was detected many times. The CDR3 loop reads CASSTYRAEAFF. DNA for the CDR3: TGTGCCAGCAGCACGTATAGGGCTGAAGCTTTCTTT. The chain joins TRBV7-2 to TRBJ1-1; D unclear. V was clipped by 5 bases and J by 6 bases, with 10 bases between them. Germline values: CDR1 SGHTA, CDR2 FQGNSA. This CDR3 has 12 residues. Supplemented by reference TRBV7-2 and TRBJ1-1, the full variable domain reads GAGVSQSPSNKVTEKGKDVELRCDPISGHTALYWYRQSLGQGLEFLIYFQGNSAPDKSGLPSDRFSAERTGGSVSTLTIQRTQQEDSAVYLCASSTYRAEAFFGQGTRLTVV.

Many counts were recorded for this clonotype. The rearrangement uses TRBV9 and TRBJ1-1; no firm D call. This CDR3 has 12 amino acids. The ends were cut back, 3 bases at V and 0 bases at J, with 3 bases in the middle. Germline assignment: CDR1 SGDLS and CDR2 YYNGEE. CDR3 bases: TGTGCCAGCAGCGCCATGAACACTGAAGCTTTCTTT. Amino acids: CASSAMNTEAFF.

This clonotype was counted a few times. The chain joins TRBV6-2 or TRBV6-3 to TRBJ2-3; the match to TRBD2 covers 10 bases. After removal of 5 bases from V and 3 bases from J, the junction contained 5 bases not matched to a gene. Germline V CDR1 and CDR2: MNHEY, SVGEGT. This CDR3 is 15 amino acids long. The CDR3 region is CASSKGLARTDTQYF. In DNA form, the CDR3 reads TGTGCCAGCAGTAAGGGACTAGCGAGGACAGATACGCAGTATTTT.

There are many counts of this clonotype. The CDR3 loop reads CASSLAGLAEETQYF. The CDR3 bases are TGTGCCAGCAGCTTAGCAGGACTAGCGGAAGAGACCCAGTACTTC. The chain couples TRBV7-9 to TRBJ2-5; 10 bases align to TRBD2. With 0 bases clipped from V and 3 bases from J, the junction kept 1 base outside the gene matches. Per the germline V gene, CDR1 is SEHNR and CDR2 is FQNEAQ (reference sequence). The CDR3 sequence is 15 residues long.

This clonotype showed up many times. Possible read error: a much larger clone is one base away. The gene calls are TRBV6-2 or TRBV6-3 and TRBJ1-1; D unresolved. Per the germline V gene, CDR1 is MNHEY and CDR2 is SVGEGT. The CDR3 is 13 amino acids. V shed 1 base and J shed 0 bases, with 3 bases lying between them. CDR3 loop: CASSYFVNTEAFF. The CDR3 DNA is TGTGCCAGCAGTTACTTTGTGAACACTGAAGCTTTCTTT.

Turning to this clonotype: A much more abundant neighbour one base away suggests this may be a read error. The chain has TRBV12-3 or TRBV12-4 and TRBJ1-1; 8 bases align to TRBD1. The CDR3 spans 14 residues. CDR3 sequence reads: CASSFTGGNTKAFF. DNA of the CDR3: TGTGCCAGCAGTTTTACAGGGGGTAACACTAAAGCTTTCTTT.

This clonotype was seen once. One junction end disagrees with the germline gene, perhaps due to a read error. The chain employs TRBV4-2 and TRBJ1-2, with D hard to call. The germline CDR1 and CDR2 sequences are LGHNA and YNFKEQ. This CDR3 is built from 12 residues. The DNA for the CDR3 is TGTGCCAGCAGTCAAGCTAACTATGGCTACACCTTC. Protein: CASSQANYGYTF.

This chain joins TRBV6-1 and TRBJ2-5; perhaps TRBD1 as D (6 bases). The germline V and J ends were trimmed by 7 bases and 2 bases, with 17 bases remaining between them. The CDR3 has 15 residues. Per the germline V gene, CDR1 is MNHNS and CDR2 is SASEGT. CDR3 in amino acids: CASTTRDMEQETQYF. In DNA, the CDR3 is TGTGCCAGCACCACCCGGGACATGGAGCAAGAGACCCAGTACTTC.

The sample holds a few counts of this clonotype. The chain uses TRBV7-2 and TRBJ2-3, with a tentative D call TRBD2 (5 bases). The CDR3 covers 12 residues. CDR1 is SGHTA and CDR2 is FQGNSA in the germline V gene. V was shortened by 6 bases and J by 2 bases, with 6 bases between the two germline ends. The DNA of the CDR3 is TGTGCCAGCAGACTAGACACAGATACGCAGTATTTT. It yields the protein CASRLDTDTQYF.

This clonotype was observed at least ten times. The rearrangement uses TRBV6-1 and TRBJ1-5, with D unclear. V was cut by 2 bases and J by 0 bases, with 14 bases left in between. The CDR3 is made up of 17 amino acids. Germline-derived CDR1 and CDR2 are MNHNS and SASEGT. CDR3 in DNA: TGTGCCAGCAGTGAATTCCCGGACGAATATAGCAATCAGCCCCAGCATTTT. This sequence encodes CASSEFPDEYSNQPQHF.

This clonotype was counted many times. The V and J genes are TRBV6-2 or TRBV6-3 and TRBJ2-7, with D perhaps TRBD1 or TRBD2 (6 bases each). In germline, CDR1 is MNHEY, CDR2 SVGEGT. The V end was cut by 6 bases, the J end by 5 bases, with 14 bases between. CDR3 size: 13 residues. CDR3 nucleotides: TGTGCCAGCAGGCCCCGGGGGCACAACGAGCAGTACTTC. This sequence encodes CASRPRGHNEQYF.

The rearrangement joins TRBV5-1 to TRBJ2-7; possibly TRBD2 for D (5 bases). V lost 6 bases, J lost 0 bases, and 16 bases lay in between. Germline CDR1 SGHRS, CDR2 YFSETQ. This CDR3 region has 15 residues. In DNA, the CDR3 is TGCGCCAGCACCGCAACAACTACTAGCTCCTACGAGCAGTACTTC. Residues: CASTATTTSSYEQYF.

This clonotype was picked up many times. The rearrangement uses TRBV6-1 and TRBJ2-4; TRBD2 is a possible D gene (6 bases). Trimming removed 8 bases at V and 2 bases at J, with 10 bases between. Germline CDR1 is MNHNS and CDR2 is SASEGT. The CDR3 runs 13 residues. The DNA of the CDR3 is TGTGCCAGCGGGGGGTACACCAAAAACATTCAGTACTTC. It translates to CASGGYTKNIQYF.

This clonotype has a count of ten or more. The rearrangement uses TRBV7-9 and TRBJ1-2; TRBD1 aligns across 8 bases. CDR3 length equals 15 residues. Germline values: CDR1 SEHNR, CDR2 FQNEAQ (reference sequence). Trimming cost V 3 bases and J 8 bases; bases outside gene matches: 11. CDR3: CASSLLQGDTFGYTF. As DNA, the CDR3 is TGTGCCAGCAGCTTGCTACAGGGGGATACGTTCGGCTACACCTTC.

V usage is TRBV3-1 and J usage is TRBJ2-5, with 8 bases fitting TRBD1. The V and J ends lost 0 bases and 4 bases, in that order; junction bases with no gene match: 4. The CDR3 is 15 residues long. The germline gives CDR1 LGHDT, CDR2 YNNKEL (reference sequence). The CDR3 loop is CASSQDARGPETQYF. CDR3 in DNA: TGTGCCAGCAGCCAAGATGCCAGGGGGCCAGAGACCCAGTACTTC.

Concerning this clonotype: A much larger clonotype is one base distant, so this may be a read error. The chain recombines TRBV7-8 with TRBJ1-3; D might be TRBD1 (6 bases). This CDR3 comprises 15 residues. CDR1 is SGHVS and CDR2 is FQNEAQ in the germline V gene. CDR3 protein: CAISLRGYSGNTIYF. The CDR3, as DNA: TGTGCCATCAGCTTGAGGGGGTACTCTGGAAACACCATATATTTT.

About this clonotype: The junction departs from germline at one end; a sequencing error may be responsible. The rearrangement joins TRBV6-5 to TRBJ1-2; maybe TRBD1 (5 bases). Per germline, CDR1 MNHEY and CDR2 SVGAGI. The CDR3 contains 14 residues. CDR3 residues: CASRYSEGNYGYTF. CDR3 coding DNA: TGTGCCAGCCGTTACTCAGAGGGGAACTACGGCTACACCTTC.

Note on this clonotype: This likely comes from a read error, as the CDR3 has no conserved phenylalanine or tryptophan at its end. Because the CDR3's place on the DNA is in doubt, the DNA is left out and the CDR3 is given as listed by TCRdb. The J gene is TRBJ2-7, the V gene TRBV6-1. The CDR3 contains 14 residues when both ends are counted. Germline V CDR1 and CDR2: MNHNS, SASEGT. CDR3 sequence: CASSSRESSYEQCL.

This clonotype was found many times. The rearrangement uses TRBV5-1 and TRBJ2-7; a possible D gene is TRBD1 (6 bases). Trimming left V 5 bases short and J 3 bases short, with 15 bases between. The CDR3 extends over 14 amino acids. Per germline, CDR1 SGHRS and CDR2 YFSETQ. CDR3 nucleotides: TGCGCCAGCAGGAAAAAAGGACAGAACTACGAGCAGTACTTC. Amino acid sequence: CASRKKGQNYEQYF.

In DNA, the CDR3 is TGTGCCAGCAGTTTGACAGCCCAGCCCCAGCATTTT. This codes for CASSLTAQPQHF. This chain connects TRBV12-3 or TRBV12-4 to TRBJ1-5; weak D call: TRBD1 (5 bases). This CDR3 region has 12 residues. Trimming shortened V by 3 bases and J by 7 bases, and 7 bases separated the two germline ends.

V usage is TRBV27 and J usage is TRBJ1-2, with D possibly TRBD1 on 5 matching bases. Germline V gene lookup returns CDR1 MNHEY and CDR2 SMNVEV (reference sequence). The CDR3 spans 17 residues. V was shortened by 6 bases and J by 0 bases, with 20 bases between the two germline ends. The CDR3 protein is CASSSQPGRRSNYGYTF. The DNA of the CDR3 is TGTGCCAGCAGCTCCCAACCGGGACGGCGTTCTAACTATGGCTACACCTTC.

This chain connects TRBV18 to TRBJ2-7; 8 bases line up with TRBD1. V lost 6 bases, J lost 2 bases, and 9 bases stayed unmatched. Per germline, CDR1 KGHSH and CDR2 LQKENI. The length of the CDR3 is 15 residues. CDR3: CASSFGADRAYEQYF. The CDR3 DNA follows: TGTGCCAGCTCCTTTGGGGCGGACAGGGCCTACGAGCAGTACTTC. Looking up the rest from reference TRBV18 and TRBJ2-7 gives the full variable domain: NAGVMQNPRHLVRRRGQEARLRCSPMKGHSHVYWYRQLPEEGLKFMVYLQKENIIDESGMPKERFSAEFPKEGPSILRIQQVVRGDSAAYFCASSFGADRAYEQYFGPGTRLTVT.

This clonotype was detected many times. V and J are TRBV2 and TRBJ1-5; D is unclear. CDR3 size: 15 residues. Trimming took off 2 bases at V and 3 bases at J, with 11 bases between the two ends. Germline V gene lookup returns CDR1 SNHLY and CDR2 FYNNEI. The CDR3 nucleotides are TGTGCCAGCAGTGAAAAGGGTTGGTACAATCAGCCCCAGCATTTT. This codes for CASSEKGWYNQPQHF. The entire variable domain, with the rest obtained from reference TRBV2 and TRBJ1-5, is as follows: EPEVTQTPSHQVTQMGQEVILRCVPISNHLYFYWYRQILGQKVEFLVSFYNNEISEKSEIFDDQFSVERPDGSNFTLKIRSTKLEDSAMYFCASSEKGWYNQPQHFGDGTRLSIL.

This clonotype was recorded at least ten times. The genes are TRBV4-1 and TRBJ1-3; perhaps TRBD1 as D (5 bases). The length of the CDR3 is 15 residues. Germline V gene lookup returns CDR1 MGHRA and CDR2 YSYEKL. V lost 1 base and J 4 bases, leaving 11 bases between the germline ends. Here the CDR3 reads CASSQVGGSGNTIYF. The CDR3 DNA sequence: TGCGCCAGCAGCCAAGTGGGGGGGTCAGGAAACACCATATATTTT.

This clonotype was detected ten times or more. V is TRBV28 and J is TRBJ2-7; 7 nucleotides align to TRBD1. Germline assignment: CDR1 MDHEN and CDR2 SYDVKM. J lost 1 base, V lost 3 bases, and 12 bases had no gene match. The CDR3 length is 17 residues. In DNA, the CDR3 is TGTGCCAGCAGTTTCGGTCATCTGGGACAGCCTTCCTACGAGCAGTACTTC. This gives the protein CASSFGHLGQPSYEQYF. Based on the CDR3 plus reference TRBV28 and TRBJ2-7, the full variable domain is DVKVTQSSRYLVKRTGEKVFLECVQDMDHENMFWYRQDPGLGLRLIYFSYDVKMKEKGDIPEGYSVSREKKERFSLILESASTNQTSMYLCASSFGHLGQPSYEQYFGPGTRLTVT.

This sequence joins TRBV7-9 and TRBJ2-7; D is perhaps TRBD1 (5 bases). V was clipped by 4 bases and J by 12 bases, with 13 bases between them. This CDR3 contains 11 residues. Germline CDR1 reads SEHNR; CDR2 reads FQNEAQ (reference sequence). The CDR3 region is CASSSGQLRYF. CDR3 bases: TGTGCCAGCAGCTCAGGGCAGCTCCGGTACTTC.

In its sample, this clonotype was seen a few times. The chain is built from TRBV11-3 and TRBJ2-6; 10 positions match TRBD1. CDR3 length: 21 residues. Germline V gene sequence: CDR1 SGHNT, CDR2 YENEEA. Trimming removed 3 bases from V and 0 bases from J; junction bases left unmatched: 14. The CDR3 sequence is CASSFRRTGGIHISGANVLTF. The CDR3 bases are TGTGCCAGCAGCTTTAGAAGGACAGGGGGTATACATATCTCTGGGGCCAACGTCCTGACTTTC.

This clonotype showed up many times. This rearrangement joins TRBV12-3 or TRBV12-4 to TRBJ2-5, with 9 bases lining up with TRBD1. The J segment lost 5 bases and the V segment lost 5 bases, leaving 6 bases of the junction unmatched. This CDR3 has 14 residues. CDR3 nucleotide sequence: TGTGCCAGCAGTAGAGGACAGGGGATTGAGACCCAGTACTTC. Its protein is CASSRGQGIETQYF.

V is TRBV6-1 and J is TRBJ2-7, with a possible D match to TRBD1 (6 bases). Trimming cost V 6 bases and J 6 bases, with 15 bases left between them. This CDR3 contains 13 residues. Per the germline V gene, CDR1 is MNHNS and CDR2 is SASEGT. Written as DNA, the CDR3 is TGTGCCAGCAGCGCCTCAGGGGTGGGCGAGCAGTACTTC. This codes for CASSASGVGEQYF.